This T cell receptor (beta chain) derives from a study of cytomegalovirus exposure and HLA in healthy donors. V lost 1 base and J 6 bases, leaving 15 bases between the germline ends. Germline CDR1 SNHLY, CDR2 FYNNEI. The CDR3 has 15 residues. Of note for this clone: The antigen is undetermined.

The PCR contained 60 Vbeta and 13 Jbeta primers. In the authors' workflow: Unique TCR beta chains totaled some 81 million in a later count, with roughly 11 million of them shared. TCRdb keeps only in-frame clones here, not all; method: immunoSEQ multiplex PCR. The V and J calls and clone size are taken from that table; D and trimming were inferred from the DNA. This sample yields about 88,000 clones, of which roughly 71% are seen a single time; 2.7% belongs to the top ten. Study-wide points: Upon later analysis, TCR association rates were observed to vary by HLA locus, being highest for DRB1 and lowest for HLA-C. Researchers reported that a few CMV-associated chains were confirmed in vitro as CMV antigen-specific.

The clonotype originates from a man in his fifties or sixties in good health and CMV-seronegative. The sequenced material came from PBMCs. The rearrangement joins TRBV2 to TRBJ1-2, with a tentative D call TRBD1 (5 bases). Here the CDR3 reads CASSEDGAPFNGYTF. The CDR3 DNA reads TGTGCCAGCAGTGAAGATGGGGCGCCCTTCAATGGCTACACCTTC.